The 7 T cell receptor beta chains below all came from one sample that was sequenced in a study of cytomegalovirus exposure and HLA in healthy donors. PCR was performed using 60 Vbeta and 13 Jbeta primers. The assay was immunoSEQ multiplex PCR, and TCRdb's table has in-frame clones only and misses some. The table shows 170,000 or so clones, with around 80% occurring only once. Sequences were obtained from PBMCs. These receptors all come from a woman between 45 and 60 years old in good health and CMV-seropositive.

The chain recombines TRBV19 with TRBJ1-2, with 10 bases lining up with TRBD1. Germline CDR1 is LNHDA and CDR2 is SQIVND (reference sequence). This CDR3 contains 15 residues. V gave up 4 bases and J gave up 2 bases; unmatched junction bases: 4. DNA for the CDR3: TGTGCCAGTAGTAAGGGGACAGGGGTCAACTATGGCTACACCTTC. Its translation: CASSKGTGVNYGYTF.

The chain couples TRBV5-4 to TRBJ1-2; D is possibly TRBD1 (5 bases). The CDR3 covers 12 residues. CDR1 is SGHNT and CDR2 is YYREEE in the germline V gene (reference sequence). V gave up 1 base and J gave up 6 bases, with 7 bases separating them. CDR3 nucleotide sequence: TGTGCCAGCAGCTTGCTAGGGGATGGCTACACCTTC. Protein product: CASSLLGDGYTF.

The table lists this clone with a count of one. The chain has TRBV18 and TRBJ2-5, with D maybe TRBD2 (6 bases). This CDR3 is 13 amino acids long. V was trimmed by 4 bases and J by 5 bases, leaving 11 bases between them. Germline V CDR1 and CDR2: KGHSH, LQKENI. For the CDR3, the DNA is TGTGCCAGCTCACAGGGACTGACGGAGACCCAGTACTTC. Its translation: CASSQGLTETQYF.

The chain links TRBV18 to TRBJ2-7, with a tentative D call TRBD1 (5 bases). V was trimmed by 6 bases and J by 7 bases, leaving 22 bases between them. Germline values: CDR1 KGHSH, CDR2 LQKENI. The CDR3 is 15 amino acids. CDR3: CASSAGAGRSVEQYF. In DNA, the CDR3 is TGTGCCAGCTCGGCAGGCGCAGGGCGTTCTGTTGAGCAGTACTTC.

The J gene is TRBJ1-2, the V gene TRBV5-6, with 10 bases identical to TRBD1. CDR1 and CDR2 from the germline V gene are SGHDT and YYEEEE. This CDR3 has 16 residues. Unmatched junction bases numbered 8, after V lost 4 bases and J lost 2 bases. The CDR3 reads CASSTLDRGRNYGYTF. In DNA form, the CDR3 reads TGTGCCAGCAGCACCCTAGACAGGGGGCGAAACTATGGCTACACCTTC.

V and J are TRBV11-3 and TRBJ1-4; no clear D gene. Germline loops: CDR1 SGHNT, CDR2 YENEEA. The CDR3 runs to 14 residues. The V end lost 1 base, the J end lost 3 bases, and 6 bases lay between the germline ends. The CDR3 DNA reads TGTGCCAGCAGCTTAGGGGCCTCTAATGAAAAACTGTTTTTT. It translates to CASSLGASNEKLFF.

The chain couples TRBV14 to TRBJ2-3; 7 bases match TRBD1. Germline CDR1 is SGHDN and CDR2 is FVKESK. J lost 11 bases, V lost 0 bases, and 5 bases had no gene match. This CDR3 contains 13 residues. In nucleotides, the CDR3 is TGTGCCAGCAGCCAAGATAGACAGGGACGGCAGTATTTT. Its protein product is CASSQDRQGRQYF.